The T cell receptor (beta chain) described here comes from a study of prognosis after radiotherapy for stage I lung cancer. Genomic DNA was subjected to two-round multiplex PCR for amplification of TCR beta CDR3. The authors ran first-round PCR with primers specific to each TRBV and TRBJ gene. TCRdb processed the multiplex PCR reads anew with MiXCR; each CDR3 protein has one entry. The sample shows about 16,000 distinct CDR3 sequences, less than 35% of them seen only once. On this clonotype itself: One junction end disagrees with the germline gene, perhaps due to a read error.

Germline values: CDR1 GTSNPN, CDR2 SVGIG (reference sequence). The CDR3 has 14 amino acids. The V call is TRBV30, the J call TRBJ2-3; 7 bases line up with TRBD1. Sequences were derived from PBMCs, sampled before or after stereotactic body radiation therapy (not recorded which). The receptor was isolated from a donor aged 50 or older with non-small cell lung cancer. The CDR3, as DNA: TGTGCCTGGAGTGGGTGGACTGGGACAGATACGCGGTATTTT. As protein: CAWSGWTGTDTRYF.